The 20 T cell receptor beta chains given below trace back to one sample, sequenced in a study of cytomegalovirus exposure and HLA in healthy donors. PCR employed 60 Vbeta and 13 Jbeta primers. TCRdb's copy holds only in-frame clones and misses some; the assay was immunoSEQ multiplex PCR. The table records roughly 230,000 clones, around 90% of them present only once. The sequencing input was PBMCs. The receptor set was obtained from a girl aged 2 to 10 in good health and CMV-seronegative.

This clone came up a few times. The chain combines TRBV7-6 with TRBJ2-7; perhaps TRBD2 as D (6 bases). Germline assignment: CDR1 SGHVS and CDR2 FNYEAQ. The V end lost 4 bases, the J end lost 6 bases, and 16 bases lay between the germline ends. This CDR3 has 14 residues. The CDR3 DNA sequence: TGTGCCAGCAGCTGGAGGGTTCCGCCAAGCGAGCAGTACTTC. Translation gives CASSWRVPPSEQYF.

DNA for the CDR3: TGCGCCAGCAGCCAAGGGGGACTTAAAGGGGCCGAGCAGTACTTC. Encoded protein: CASSQGGLKGAEQYF. The gene calls are TRBV4-1 and TRBJ2-7; D is perhaps TRBD2 (6 bases). There are 15 residues in the CDR3. V lost 1 base and J lost 6, with 16 bases in between. Germline CDR1 and CDR2: MGHRA and YSYEKL.

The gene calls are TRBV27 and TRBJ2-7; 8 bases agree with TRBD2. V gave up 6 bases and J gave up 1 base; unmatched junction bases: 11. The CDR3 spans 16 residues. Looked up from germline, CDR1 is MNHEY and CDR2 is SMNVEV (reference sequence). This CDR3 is CASSPLAGLVSYEQYF. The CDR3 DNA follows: TGTGCCAGCAGCCCGTTAGCGGGACTAGTGTCCTACGAGCAGTACTTC.

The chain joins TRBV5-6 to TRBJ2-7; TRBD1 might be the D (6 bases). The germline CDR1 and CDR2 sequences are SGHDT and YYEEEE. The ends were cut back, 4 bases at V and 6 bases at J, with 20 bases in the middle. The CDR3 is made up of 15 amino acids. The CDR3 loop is CASSELLDSTFEQYF. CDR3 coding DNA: TGTGCCAGCAGCGAACTATTGGACAGTACGTTCGAGCAGTACTTC.

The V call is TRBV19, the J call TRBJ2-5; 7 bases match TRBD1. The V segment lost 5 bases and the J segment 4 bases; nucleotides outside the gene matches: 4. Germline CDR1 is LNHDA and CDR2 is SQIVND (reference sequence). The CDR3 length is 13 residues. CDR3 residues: CASSVPGGETQYF. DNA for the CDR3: TGTGCCAGTAGTGTTCCAGGGGGAGAGACCCAGTACTTC. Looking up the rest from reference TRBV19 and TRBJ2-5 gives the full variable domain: DGGITQSPKYLFRKEGQNVTLSCEQNLNHDAMYWYRQDPGQGLRLIYYSQIVNDFQKGDIAEGYSVSREKKESFPLTVTSAQKNPTAFYLCASSVPGGETQYFGPGTRLLVL.

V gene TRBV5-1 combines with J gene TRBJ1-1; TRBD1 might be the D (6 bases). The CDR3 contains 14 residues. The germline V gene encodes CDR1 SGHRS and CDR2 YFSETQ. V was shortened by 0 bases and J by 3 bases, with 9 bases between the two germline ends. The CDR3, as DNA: TGCGCCAGCAGCTTGGTTGGGGGCGACACTGAAGCTTTCTTT. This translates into CASSLVGGDTEAFF.

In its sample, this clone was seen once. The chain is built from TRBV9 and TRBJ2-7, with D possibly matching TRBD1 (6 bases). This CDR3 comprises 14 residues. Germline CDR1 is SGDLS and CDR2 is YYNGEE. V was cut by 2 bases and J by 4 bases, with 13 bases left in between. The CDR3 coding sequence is TGTGCCAGCAGCGTCGGGACAAGCGAATACGAGCAGTACTTC. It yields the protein CASSVGTSEYEQYF.

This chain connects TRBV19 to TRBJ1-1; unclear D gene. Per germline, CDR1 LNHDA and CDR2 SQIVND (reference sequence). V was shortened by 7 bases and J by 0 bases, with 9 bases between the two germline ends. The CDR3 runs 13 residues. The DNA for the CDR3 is TGTGCCAGTAAACAGTCCATGAACACTGAAGCTTTCTTT. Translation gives CASKQSMNTEAFF.

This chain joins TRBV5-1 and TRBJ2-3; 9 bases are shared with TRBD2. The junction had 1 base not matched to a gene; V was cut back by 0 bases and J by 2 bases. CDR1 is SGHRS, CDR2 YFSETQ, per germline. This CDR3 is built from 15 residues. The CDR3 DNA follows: TGCGCCAGCAGCTTGGAGCGGGGGGCCACAGATACGCAGTATTTT. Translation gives CASSLERGATDTQYF.

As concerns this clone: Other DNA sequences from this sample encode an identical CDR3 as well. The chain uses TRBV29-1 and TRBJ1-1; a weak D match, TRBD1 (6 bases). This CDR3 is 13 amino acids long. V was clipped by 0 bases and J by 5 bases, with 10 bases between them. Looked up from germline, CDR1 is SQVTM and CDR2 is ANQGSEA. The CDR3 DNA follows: TGCAGCGTTGAAGAGGGGGCAAATACTGAAGCTTTCTTT. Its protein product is CSVEEGANTEAFF.

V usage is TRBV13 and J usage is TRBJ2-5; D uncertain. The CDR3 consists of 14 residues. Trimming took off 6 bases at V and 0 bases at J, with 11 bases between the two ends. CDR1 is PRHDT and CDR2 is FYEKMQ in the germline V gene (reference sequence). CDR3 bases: TGTGCCAGCAGGCGTGCAGGTAACCAAGAGACCCAGTACTTC. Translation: CASRRAGNQETQYF.

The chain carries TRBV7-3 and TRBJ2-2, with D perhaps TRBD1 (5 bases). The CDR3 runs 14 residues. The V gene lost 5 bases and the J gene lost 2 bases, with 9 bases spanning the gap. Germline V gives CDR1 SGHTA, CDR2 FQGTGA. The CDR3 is CASSTDRNTGELFF. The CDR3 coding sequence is TGTGCCAGCAGCACAGACAGAAACACCGGGGAGCTGTTTTTT.

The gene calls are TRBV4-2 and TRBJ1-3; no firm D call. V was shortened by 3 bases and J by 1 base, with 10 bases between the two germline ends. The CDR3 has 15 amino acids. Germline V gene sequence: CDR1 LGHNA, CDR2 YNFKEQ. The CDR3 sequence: CASSQARFSGNTIYF. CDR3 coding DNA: TGTGCCAGCAGCCAGGCCAGGTTTTCTGGAAACACCATATATTTT.

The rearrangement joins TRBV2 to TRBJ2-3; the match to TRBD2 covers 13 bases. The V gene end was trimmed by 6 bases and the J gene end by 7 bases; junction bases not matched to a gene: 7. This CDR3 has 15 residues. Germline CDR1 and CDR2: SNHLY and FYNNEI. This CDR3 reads CASRRLAGGPYTQYF. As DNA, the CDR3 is TGTGCCAGCAGGCGACTAGCGGGGGGCCCTTATACGCAGTATTTT.

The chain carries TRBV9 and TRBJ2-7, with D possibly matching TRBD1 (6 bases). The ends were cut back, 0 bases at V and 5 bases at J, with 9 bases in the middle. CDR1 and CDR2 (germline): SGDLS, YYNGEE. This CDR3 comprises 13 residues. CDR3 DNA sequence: TGTGCCAGCAGCGTAGCAGGGGCCGACGAGCAGTACTTC. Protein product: CASSVAGADEQYF. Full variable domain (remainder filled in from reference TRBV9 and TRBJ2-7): DSGVTQTPKHLITATGQRVTLRCSPRSGDLSVYWYQQSLDQGLQFLIQYYNGEERAKGNILERFSAQQFPDLHSELNLSSLELGDSALYFCASSVAGADEQYFGPGTRLTVT.

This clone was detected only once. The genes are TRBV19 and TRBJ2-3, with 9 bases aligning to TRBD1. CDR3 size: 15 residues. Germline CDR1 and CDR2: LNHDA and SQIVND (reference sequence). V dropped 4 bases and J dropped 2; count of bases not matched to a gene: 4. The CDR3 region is CASSKGQGFTDTQYF. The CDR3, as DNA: TGTGCCAGTAGTAAGGGACAGGGCTTCACAGATACGCAGTATTTT. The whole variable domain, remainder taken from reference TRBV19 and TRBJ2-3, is DGGITQSPKYLFRKEGQNVTLSCEQNLNHDAMYWYRQDPGQGLRLIYYSQIVNDFQKGDIAEGYSVSREKKESFPLTVTSAQKNPTAFYLCASSKGQGFTDTQYFGPGTRLTVL.

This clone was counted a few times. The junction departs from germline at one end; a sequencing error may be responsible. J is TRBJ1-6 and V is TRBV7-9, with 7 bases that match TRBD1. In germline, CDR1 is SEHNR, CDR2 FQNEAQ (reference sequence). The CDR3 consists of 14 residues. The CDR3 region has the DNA TGTTCCAGCAGCTTAACAGGGGACGATTCACCCCTCCACTTT. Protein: CSSSLTGDDSPLHF.

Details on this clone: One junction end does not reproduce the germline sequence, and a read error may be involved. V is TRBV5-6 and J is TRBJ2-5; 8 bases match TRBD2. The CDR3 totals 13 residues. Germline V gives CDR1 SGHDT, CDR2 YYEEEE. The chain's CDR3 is CVSSFGGDEEKYF. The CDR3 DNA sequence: TGTGTCAGCAGCTTCGGGGGGGATGAGGAAAAGTACTTC. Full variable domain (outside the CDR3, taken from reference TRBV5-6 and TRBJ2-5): DAGVTQSPTHLIKTRGQQVTLRCSPKSGHDTVSWYQQALGQGPQFIFQYYEEEERQRGNFPDRFSGHQFPNYSSELNVNALLLGDSALYLCVSSFGGDEEKYFGPGTRLLVL.

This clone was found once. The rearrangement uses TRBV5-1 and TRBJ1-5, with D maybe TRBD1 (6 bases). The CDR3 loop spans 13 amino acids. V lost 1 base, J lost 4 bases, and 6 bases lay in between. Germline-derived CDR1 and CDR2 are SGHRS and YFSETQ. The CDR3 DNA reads TGCGCCAGCAGCTTGCAGGGGAATCAGCCCCAGCATTTT. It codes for CASSLQGNQPQHF.

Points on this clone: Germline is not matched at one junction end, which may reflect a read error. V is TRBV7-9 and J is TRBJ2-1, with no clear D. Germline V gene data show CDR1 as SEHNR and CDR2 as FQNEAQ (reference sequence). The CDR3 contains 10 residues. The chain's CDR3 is CASSYTEQFF. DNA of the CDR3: TGTGCCAGCAGCTACACTGAGCAGTTCTTC. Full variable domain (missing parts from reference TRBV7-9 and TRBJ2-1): DTGVSQNPRHKITKRGQNVTFRCDPISEHNRLYWYRQTLGQGPEFLTYFQNEAQLEKSRLLSDRFSAERPKGSFSTLEIQRTEQGDSAMYLCASSYTEQFFGPGTRLTVL.